This T cell receptor (beta chain) derives from a study of blood T cells in healthy people across ages. Study-wide points: Whereas aged donors had fewer naive CD4+ cells, long-lived donors had more of them and higher diversity.

Notes on this clonotype: Its antigen is unidentified. Compared with germline, one end of the junction differs, possibly owing to a read error.

There were healthy Caucasian individuals from Russia, aged about 6 to 95, serving as donors. Per-sample yields of isolated PBMCs were at least 6 million. Next came a second PCR, run for roughly 7 to 12 cycles, which used a sample-barcoded 5' primer along with a J-beta primer mix. Each cDNA molecule, via a template-switch adaptor with 12 random nucleotides, was tagged. TCRdb reanalysed the 5' RACE reads using MiXCR and keeps one entry per CDR3 protein. The repertoire includes under 2,000,000 distinct CDR3 sequences, approximately 50% of them detected once, and 2.1% sits in the top ten. This CDR3 region has 12 residues. CDR1 and CDR2 from the germline V gene are LGHDT and YNNKEL (reference sequence).

The source is a woman in her thirties or forties in good health. V and J are TRBV3-1 and TRBJ2-4; no reliable D call. The source material was blood. The CDR3 loop reads CANSPRENIQYF. The DNA of the CDR3 is TGTGCCAACAGCCCAAGGGAAAACATTCAGTACTTC.